The sequence of this T cell receptor beta chain was determined in a study of metastatic and nonmetastatic thyroid tumors (dated by TCRdb to 2020 to 2022). Study-level background: The researchers compared repertoires between peripheral blood samples and tumor or nodule tissue samples from patients with malignant or benign thyroid disease.

The protocol used for the library was PCR. The data were produced on an Illumina HiSeq 4000. High-throughput sequencing was used to profile the TCR beta-chain CDR3 region of each patient. The authors' analysis ran thus. A classifier to discriminate distant-metastatic papillary thyroid cancer patients was built from CDR3 differences across clinicopathological groups. The Shannon index was used to measure repertoire diversity, and the Morisita-Horn index was used to measure how similar tumor and blood repertoires were. Through fastp at Q25 and MiXCR, TCRdb rebuilt clones from the public reads, retaining in-frame beta chains. The V and J calls were determined by TCRdb, not by the authors. Here the sample has 25,000 to 30,000 clones; over 20% occur a single time. 13% to 15% of the sample is taken by the ten largest. Broader findings and caveats from the paper: TCR beta diversity was reported as significantly higher in malignant tumors than in benign nodules, in both blood and tumor samples.

No patient had received any treatment before thyroid surgery. Using T-cell receptor beta sequencing, the study looked back at clinical samples from patients collected from about 2011 to 2018. The junction carries 9 bases between V and J, which are trimmed by 3 bases and 2 bases respectively. The CDR3 holds 14 amino acids from the cysteine to the phenylalanine. Only the CDR3 DNA is retained, 42 bases long and in frame from the first base. The germline V gene supplies CDR1 MDHEN and CDR2 SYDVKM. As to this clone: Its antigen remains undetermined. Base-call qualities are not available, and no considerably larger clone is one nucleotide away.

The receptor's source is a female donor with papillary thyroid cancer or a benign thyroid nodule (not recorded which). Some clones in this sample may be carry-over from other donors' samples. Sequencing used blood. The rearrangement joined TRBV28 to TRBJ2-3, and TRBD2 may be the D gene, going by 7 matching bases. The CDR3 protein is CASSLRGHTDTQYF. The DNA sequence follows: TGTGCCAGCAGTTTGCGGGGGCACACAGATACGCAGTATTTT.